Included here is one T cell receptor (beta chain) sequence, with context. Patients chosen for sequencing had shown CD8+CD57+ cell expansion by flow cytometry. These data originate in a study of CD8+CD57+ T cells in acquired aplastic anemia. Genomic DNA constituted the template upon which TCR beta VDJ and CDR3 profiling was performed. MiXCR, run by TCRdb on the reads, gives a single entry per CDR3 protein. The data show 180,000 or so distinct CDR3 sequences, less than 60% seen once. The sequenced sample consisted of sorted CD4+, CD8+, or CD8+CD57+ T cells (not recorded which) from PBMCs. The TCR comes from a human donor with aplastic anemia.

CDR3 sequence (DNA): TGTGCCAGCAGTTCACTGGACAATGAGCAGTTCTTC. Protein sequence: CASSSLDNEQFF. The chain is built from TRBV6-5 and TRBJ2-1; D not certain. The CDR3 sequence is 12 residues long. From germline, CDR1 is MNHEY and CDR2 SVGAGI. V shed 4 bases and J shed 5 bases, with 6 bases lying between them.